A selection of T cell receptor beta chains follows, all from one sample in a study of T cell repertoires in cytomegalovirus infection. TCRdb re-called the reads through MiXCR, storing one row per CDR3 protein. The sample has approximately 250,000 distinct CDR3 sequences, around 6.6% seen once. Sequenced input: PBMCs. The source is a human donor in good health (CMV status not recorded). Some clones in this sample may be carry-over from other donors' samples. CDR3s include the opening cysteine and the closing phenylalanine or tryptophan. D genes are given only for firm matches. Size tells how often a clone was seen (once, few, many) or the class of an expanded clone, and some rows leave it out.

J | size | V | D | DNA | CDR3
TRBJ2-5 | NA | TRBV20-1 | TRBD2 | TGCAGTGCTCCTAAAGCGGGGGGCCCTCGAGAGACCCAGTACTTC | CSAPKAGGPRETQYF
TRBJ1-6 | NA | TRBV19 | NA | TGTGCCAGTAGTCCCCTGATGAATTCACCCCTCCACTTT | CASSPLMNSPLHF
TRBJ2-2 | NA | TRBV5-1 | NA | TGCGCCAGCAGCAAACTAGCTGCGAACACCGGGGAGCTGTTTTTT | CASSKLAANTGELFF
TRBJ2-2 | many | TRBV20-1 | TRBD1 | TGCAGTGCTCCACAGGACAGGGAGAACACCGGGGAGCTGTTTTTT | CSAPQDRENTGELFF
TRBJ2-7 | few | TRBV20-1 | NA | TGCAGTGCTAGACTTTCTTTATACGAGCAGTACTTC | CSARLSLYEQYF
TRBJ2-2 | many | TRBV10-3 | NA | TGTGCCATCAGTGGACAGACCGGGGAGCTGTTTTTT | CAISGQTGELFF
TRBJ2-3 | many | TRBV19 | NA | TGTGCCAGTAGGGCCAGTTTAATCGATACGCAGTATTTT | CASRASLIDTQYF
TRBJ1-2 | many | TRBV7-2 | TRBD1 | TGTGCCAGCAGCCTGGGACAGGGAGGTTATGATGGCTACACCTTC | CASSLGQGGYDGYTF
TRBJ2-7 | many | TRBV28 | NA | TGTGCCAGCAGTCTAGGACGGCCTTCCTACGAGCAGTACTTC | CASSLGRPSYEQYF
TRBJ1-4 | NA | TRBV29-1 | NA | TGCAGCGTTGGAAGGGGTCTGAGTGAAAAACTGTTTTTT | CSVGRGLSEKLFF
TRBJ2-3 | NA | TRBV29-1 | TRBD2 | TGCAGCGGTGGCCTCGGGGGGGTTGGCGCAGATACGCAGTATTTT | CSGGLGGVGADTQYF
TRBJ2-5 | NA | TRBV14 | TRBD2 | TGTGCCAGCAGCCAGGGACTAGCGTCCCAGTACTTC | CASSQGLASQYF
TRBJ1-5 | NA | TRBV2 | NA | TGTGCCAGCGGGTTAACAGGCAATCAGCCCCAGCATTTT | CASGLTGNQPQHF
TRBJ2-5 | NA | TRBV2 | NA | TGTGCCAGGAGAGGGGCCCAAGAGACCCAGTACTTC | CARRGAQETQYF
TRBJ1-5 | many | TRBV7-2 | TRBD1 | TGTGCCAGCAGCTCTGCACAGGGGGCAGGGCAGCCCCAGCATTTT | CASSSAQGAGQPQHF
TRBJ1-2 | NA | TRBV4-3 | TRBD1 | TGCGCCAGCAGCCGAACAGGGGGCTTAGAGAGCTACACCTTC | CASSRTGGLESYTF
TRBJ2-2 | NA | TRBV20-1 | NA | TGCAGTGCTACCCCGAGGGCACGGCTTAACACCGGGGAGCTGTTTTTT | CSATPRARLNTGELFF
TRBJ1-2 | many | TRBV5-6 | NA | TGTGCCAGCATGAAGCTCAGGGGTGGCTACACCTTC | CASMKLRGGYTF
TRBJ2-7 | many | TRBV6-6 | NA | TGTGCCAGCAGCCAGCTGCAGACCTACGAGCAGTACTTC | CASSQLQTYEQYF
TRBJ1-1 | NA | TRBV5-1 | NA | TGCGCCAGCAGCTTGGGAGCGGGGGGCAGCGGCACTGAAGCTTTCTTT | CASSLGAGGSGTEAFF
TRBJ2-3 | many | TRBV20-1 | TRBD2 | TGCAGTGCTAGAGAGCGGGGGGGGGGCACAGATACGCAGTATTTT | CSARERGGGTDTQYF
TRBJ2-5 | many | TRBV7-8 | NA | TGTGCCAGCAGCTCCGGACCTCAACACCAAGAGACCCAGTACTTC | CASSSGPQHQETQYF
TRBJ1-1 | many | TRBV12-3/TRBV12-4 | NA | TGTGCCAGCAGTTTTGGAACCAGGAACACTGAAGCTTTCTTT | CASSFGTRNTEAFF
TRBJ2-2 | many | TRBV12-3/TRBV12-4 | NA | TGTGCCAGCAGTTTGGGACCGACCCCGAACACCGGGGAGCTGTTTTTT | CASSLGPTPNTGELFF
TRBJ2-3 | NA | TRBV20-1 | NA | TGCAGTGCTAGTATAAGCGCAGATACGCAGTATTTT | CSASISADTQYF
TRBJ1-4 | NA | TRBV19 | NA | TGTGCCAGTAGTCCTTGGCGGGGGGAGAATGAAAAACTGTTTTTT | CASSPWRGENEKLFF
TRBJ2-3 | many | TRBV4-3 | TRBD1 | TGCGCCAGCAGTCCCCTGCCGGGACAGGGCGCAGATACGCAGTATTTT | CASSPLPGQGADTQYF
TRBJ1-1 | many | TRBV28 | TRBD1 | TGTGCCAGCAGCCTGACTCAGGGGGCGATGACTGAAGCTTTCTTT | CASSLTQGAMTEAFF
TRBJ1-2 | many | TRBV29-1 | TRBD1 | TGCAGCGGAACAGGGGCCTATGGCTACACCTTC | CSGTGAYGYTF
TRBJ1-1 | many | TRBV7-2 | NA | TGTGCCAGCAGTAAGGGACGGACGGGAGAAGCTTTCTTT | CASSKGRTGEAFF
TRBJ2-2 | many | TRBV20-1 | TRBD2 | TGCAGTGCTAGAGATATCAGCGGGGTGGAGGAGCTGTTTTTT | CSARDISGVEELFF
TRBJ1-1 | many | TRBV10-3 | NA | TGTGCCATCAGTGACACGTCCCGGACAGATACGATATCGGCTTTCTTT | CAISDTSRTDTISAFF
TRBJ2-2 | many | TRBV2 | NA | TGTGCCAGCGTAGTTCAGTGGTACACCGGGGAGCTGTTTTTT | CASVVQWYTGELFF
TRBJ2-7 | many | TRBV7-8 | TRBD1 | TGTGCCAGCAGCCTAGGACAGGATGCCTACGAGCAGTACTTC | CASSLGQDAYEQYF
TRBJ2-1 | many | TRBV28 | NA | TGTGCCAGCATGGACCGTCGGCTATACAATGAGCAGTTCTTC | CASMDRRLYNEQFF
TRBJ1-1 | many | TRBV28 | NA | TGTGCCAGCAGTTCCCCCGGACAGTTGAACACTGAAGCTTTCTTT | CASSSPGQLNTEAFF
TRBJ2-4 | many | TRBV7-2 | TRBD2 | TGTGCCAGCAGCTTAGCCCGGACTAGCGGTAAAAACATTCAGTACTTC | CASSLARTSGKNIQYF
TRBJ1-1 | many | TRBV6-2/TRBV6-3 | NA | TGTGCCAGCAGTTACTACAGAGGCACTGAAGCTTTCTTT | CASSYYRGTEAFF
TRBJ1-1 | many | TRBV28 | NA | TGTGCCAGCAGTCGAGCCGGGATTTCGAACACTGAAGCTTTCTTT | CASSRAGISNTEAFF
TRBJ2-1 | many | TRBV4-2 | TRBD2 | TGTGCCAGCAGCGAGGGACTAGCGGGGGCCTACAATGAGCAGTTCTTC | CASSEGLAGAYNEQFF
TRBJ2-7 | many | TRBV11-2 | TRBD1 | TGTGCCAGCAGCTTAGAAGGGTCTCGGCAGGGGGCCGACGAGCAGTACTTC | CASSLEGSRQGADEQYF
TRBJ1-5 | few | TRBV5-8 | TRBD1 | TGTGCCAGCAGACCAGGACAGGGGAAGGCTCACAATCAGCCCCAGCATTTT | CASRPGQGKAHNQPQHF
TRBJ2-1 | many | TRBV6-2/TRBV6-3 | TRBD2 | TGTGCCAGCAGTATAGGACTAGCCCGAGGGAATGAGCAGTTCTTC | CASSIGLARGNEQFF
TRBJ2-7 | many | TRBV12-3/TRBV12-4 | NA | TGTGCCAGCAGTTCGGTCGGGGGCTCCTACGAGCAGTACTTC | CASSSVGGSYEQYF
TRBJ2-5 | many | TRBV11-2 | NA | TGTGCCAGCAGCATGTCGAGGCTAGCGAGCGAGACCCAGTACTTC | CASSMSRLASETQYF
TRBJ1-1 | many | TRBV5-5 | TRBD1 | TGTGCCAGCAGCTTCGGGGACAGCACTGAAGCTTTCTTT | CASSFGDSTEAFF
TRBJ2-7 | many | TRBV7-2 | NA | TGTGCCAGCAGCTTAGCGGTGGGACCGCAGTACTTC | CASSLAVGPQYF
TRBJ1-6 | many | TRBV7-2 | NA | TGTGCCAGCAGCTTAATACAGGGTAATTCACCCCTCCACTTT | CASSLIQGNSPLHF
TRBJ2-5 | few | TRBV5-1 | NA | TGCGCCAGCAGCTTGGAACCCCTCGGGGGCTCCCAAGAGACCCAGTACTTC | CASSLEPLGGSQETQYF
TRBJ2-3 | many | TRBV7-2 | TRBD1 | TGTGCCAGCAGCTTAGACGACAGGGTCCTCACAGATACGCAGTATTTT | CASSLDDRVLTDTQYF
TRBJ1-1 | many | TRBV7-3 | NA | TGTGCCAGCAGCTTGGGGGGTGAGAACACTGAAGCTTTCTTT | CASSLGGENTEAFF
TRBJ1-2 | many | TRBV29-1 | TRBD1 | TGCAGCGTTGGAGAACAGGGGTCTTTCTATGGCTACACCTTC | CSVGEQGSFYGYTF